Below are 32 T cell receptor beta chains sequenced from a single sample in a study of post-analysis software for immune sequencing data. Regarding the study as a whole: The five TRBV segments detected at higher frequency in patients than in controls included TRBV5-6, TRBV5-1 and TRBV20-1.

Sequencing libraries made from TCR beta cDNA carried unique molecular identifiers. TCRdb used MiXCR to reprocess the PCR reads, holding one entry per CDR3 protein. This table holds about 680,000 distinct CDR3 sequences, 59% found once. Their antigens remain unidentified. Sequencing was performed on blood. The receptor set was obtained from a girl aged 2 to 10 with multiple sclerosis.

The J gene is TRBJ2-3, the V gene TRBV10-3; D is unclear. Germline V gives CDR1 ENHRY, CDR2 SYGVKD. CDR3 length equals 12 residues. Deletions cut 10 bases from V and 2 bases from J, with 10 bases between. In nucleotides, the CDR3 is TGTGCCACGGGTTCCGACACAGATACGCAGTATTTT. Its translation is CATGSDTDTQYF.

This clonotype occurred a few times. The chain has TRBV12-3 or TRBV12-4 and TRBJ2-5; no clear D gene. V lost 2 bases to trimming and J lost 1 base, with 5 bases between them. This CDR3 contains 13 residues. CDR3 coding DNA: TGTGCCAGCAGTTTATACAGCCAAGAGACCCAGTACTTC. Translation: CASSLYSQETQYF.

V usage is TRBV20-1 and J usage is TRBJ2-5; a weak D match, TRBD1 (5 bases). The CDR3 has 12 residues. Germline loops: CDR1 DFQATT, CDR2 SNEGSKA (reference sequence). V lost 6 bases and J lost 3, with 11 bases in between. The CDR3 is CSAPGREETQYF. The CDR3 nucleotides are TGCAGTGCCCCGGGCAGGGAAGAGACCCAGTACTTC.

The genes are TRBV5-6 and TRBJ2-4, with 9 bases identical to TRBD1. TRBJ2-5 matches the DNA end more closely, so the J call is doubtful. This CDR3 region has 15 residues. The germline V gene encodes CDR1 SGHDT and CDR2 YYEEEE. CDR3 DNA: TGTGCCAGCAGTTTCGGGGACAGGGAGGGAGAGACCCAGTACTTC. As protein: CASSFGDREGETQYF.

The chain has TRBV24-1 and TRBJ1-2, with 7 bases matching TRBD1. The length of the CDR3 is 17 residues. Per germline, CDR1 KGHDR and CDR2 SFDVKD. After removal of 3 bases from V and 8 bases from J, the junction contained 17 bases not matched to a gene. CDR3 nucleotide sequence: TGTGCCACCAGTGATCCCTCGACAGGGAGGACCGGGGGGGGCTACACCTTC. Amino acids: CATSDPSTGRTGGGYTF.

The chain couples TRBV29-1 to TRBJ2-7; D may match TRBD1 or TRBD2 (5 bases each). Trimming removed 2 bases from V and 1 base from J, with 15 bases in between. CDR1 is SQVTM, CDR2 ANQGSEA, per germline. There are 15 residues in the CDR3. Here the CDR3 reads CSVEPRDGRSYEQYF. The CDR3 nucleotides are TGCAGCGTTGAACCCCGGGACGGAAGGTCCTACGAGCAGTACTTC.

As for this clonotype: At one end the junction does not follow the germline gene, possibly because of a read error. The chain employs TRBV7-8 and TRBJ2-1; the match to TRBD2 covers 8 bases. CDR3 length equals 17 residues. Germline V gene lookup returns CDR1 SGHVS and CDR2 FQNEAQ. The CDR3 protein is CASSLGGSGGAYNEQFF. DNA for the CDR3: TGCGCCAGCAGCTTAGGAGGGAGCGGGGGTGCCTACAATGAGCAGTTCTTC.

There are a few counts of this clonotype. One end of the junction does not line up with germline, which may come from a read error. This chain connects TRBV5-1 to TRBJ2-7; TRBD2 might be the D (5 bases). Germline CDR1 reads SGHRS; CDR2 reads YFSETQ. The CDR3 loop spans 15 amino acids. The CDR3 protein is CTSGLSSGIAYEQYF. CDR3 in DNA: TGCACCAGCGGTTTGTCGAGTGGGATCGCCTACGAGCAGTACTTC.

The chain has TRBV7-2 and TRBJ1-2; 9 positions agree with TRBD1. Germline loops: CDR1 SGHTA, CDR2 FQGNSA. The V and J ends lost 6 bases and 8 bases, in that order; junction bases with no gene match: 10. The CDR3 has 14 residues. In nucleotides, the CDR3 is TGTGCCAGCAGGCTGTTTACAGGGGGCGGCGGCTACACCTTC. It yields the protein CASRLFTGGGGYTF. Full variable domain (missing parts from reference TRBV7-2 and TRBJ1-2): GAGVSQSPSNKVTEKGKDVELRCDPISGHTALYWYRQSLGQGLEFLIYFQGNSAPDKSGLPSDRFSAERTGGSVSTLTIQRTQQEDSAVYLCASRLFTGGGGYTFGSGTRLTVV.

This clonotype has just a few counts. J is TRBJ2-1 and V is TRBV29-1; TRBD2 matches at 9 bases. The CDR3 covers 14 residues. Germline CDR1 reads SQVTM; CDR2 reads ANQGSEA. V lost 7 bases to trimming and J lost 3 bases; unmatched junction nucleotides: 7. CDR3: CSGSGTSYYNEQFF. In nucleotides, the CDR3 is TGCAGCGGATCCGGGACTAGCTACTACAATGAGCAGTTCTTC.

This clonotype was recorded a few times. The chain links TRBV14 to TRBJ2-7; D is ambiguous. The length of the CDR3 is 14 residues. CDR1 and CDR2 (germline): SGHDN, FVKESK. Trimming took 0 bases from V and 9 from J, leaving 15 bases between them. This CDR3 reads CASSQDLRQSTQYF. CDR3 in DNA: TGTGCCAGCAGCCAAGATCTACGGCAGAGCACGCAGTACTTC.

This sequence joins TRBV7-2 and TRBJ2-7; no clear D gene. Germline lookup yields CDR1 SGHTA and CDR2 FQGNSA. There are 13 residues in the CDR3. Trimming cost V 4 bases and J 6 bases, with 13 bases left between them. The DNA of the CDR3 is TGTGCCAGCAGCTCCTTGGTGGGTTTCGAGCAGTACTTC. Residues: CASSSLVGFEQYF.

The CDR3 DNA follows: TGCAGTGCTAGAGATCCCCAGGGCCCCACTGAAGCTTTCTTT. Protein sequence: CSARDPQGPTEAFF. The chain joins TRBV20-1 to TRBJ1-1, with TRBD1 as a possible D gene (5 bases). The germline CDR1 and CDR2 sequences are DFQATT and SNEGSKA (reference sequence). CDR3 length: 14 residues. The V and J ends lost 0 bases and 4 bases respectively, with 12 bases between them.

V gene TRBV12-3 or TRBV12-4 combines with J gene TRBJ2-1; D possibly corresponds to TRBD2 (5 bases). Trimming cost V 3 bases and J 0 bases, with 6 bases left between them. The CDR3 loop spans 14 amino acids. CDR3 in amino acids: CASSFRGSYNEQFF. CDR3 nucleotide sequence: TGTGCCAGCAGTTTCCGGGGCTCCTACAATGAGCAGTTCTTC.

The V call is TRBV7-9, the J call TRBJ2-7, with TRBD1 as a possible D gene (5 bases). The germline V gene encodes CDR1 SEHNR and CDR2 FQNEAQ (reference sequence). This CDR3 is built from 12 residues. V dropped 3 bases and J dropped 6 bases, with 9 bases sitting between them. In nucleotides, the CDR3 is TGTGCCAGCAGCTTGCACAGGAGCGAGCAGTACTTC. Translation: CASSLHRSEQYF. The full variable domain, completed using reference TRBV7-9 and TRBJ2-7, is DTGVSQNPRHKITKRGQNVTFRCDPISEHNRLYWYRQTLGQGPEFLTYFQNEAQLEKSRLLSDRFSAERPKGSFSTLEIQRTEQGDSAMYLCASSLHRSEQYFGPGTRLTVT.

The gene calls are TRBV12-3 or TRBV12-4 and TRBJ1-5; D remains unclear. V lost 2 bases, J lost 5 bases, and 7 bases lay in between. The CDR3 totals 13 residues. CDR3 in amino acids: CASSLLTDQPQHF. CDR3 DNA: TGTGCCAGCAGTTTACTAACAGATCAGCCCCAGCATTTT.

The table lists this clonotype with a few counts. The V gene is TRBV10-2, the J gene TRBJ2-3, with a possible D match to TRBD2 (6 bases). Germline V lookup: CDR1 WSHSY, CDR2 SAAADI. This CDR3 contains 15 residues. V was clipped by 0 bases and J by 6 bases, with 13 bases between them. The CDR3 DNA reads TGCGCCAGCAGTGAGTCGGAAGGCGGGGCGGATACGCAGTATTTT. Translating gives CASSESEGGADTQYF.

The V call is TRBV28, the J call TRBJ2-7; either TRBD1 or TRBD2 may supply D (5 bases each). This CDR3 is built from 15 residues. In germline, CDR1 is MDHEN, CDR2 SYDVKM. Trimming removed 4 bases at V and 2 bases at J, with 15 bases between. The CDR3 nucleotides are TGTGCCAGCAGTTCCCTAGGGACCCGAACCTACGAGCAGTACTTC. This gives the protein CASSSLGTRTYEQYF.

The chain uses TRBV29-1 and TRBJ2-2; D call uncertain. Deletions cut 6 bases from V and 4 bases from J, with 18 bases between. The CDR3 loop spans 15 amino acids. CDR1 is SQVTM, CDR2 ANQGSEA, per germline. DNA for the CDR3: TGCAGCGTGGCGGTCGCCAGCACGGGCACCGGGGAGCTGTTTTTT. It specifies CSVAVASTGTGELFF.

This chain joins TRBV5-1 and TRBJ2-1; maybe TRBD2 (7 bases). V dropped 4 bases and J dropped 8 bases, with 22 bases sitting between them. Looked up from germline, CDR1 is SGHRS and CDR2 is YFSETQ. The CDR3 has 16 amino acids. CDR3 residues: CASSRAGTEGGDEQFF. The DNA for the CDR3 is TGCGCCAGCAGCCGAGCCGGGACTGAGGGGGGGGATGAGCAGTTCTTC.

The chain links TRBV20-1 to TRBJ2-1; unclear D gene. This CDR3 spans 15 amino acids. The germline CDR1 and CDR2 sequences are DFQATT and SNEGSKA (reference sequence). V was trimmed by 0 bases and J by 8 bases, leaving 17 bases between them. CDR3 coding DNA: TGCAGTGCTAGAGATCTGGTCAGAAGTTTTGATGAGCAGTTCTTC. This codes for CSARDLVRSFDEQFF.

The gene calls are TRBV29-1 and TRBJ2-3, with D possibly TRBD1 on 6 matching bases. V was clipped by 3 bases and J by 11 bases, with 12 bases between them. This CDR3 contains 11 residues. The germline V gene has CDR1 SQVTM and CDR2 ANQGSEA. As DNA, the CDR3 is TGCAGCGTTGACAGGGGCCGCGGGCAGTATTTT. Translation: CSVDRGRGQYF.

The CDR3 coding sequence is TGTGCCAGCAGCCCCGACGGAGCTAACTATGGCTACACCTTC. It codes for CASSPDGANYGYTF. The rearrangement joins TRBV7-2 to TRBJ1-2; D gene unclear. V lost 5 bases and J 0 bases, leaving 10 bases between the germline ends. Germline V gives CDR1 SGHTA, CDR2 FQGNSA. There are 14 residues in the CDR3. The full variable domain, completed using reference TRBV7-2 and TRBJ1-2, is GAGVSQSPSNKVTEKGKDVELRCDPISGHTALYWYRQSLGQGLEFLIYFQGNSAPDKSGLPSDRFSAERTGGSVSTLTIQRTQQEDSAVYLCASSPDGANYGYTFGSGTRLTVV.

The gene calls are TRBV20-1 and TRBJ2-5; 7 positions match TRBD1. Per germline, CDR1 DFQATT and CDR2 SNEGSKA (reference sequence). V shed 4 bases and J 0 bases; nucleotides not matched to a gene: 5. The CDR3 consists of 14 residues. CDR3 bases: TGCAGTGCTACCTTGACAGGGAACCAAGAGACCCAGTACTTC. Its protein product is CSATLTGNQETQYF.

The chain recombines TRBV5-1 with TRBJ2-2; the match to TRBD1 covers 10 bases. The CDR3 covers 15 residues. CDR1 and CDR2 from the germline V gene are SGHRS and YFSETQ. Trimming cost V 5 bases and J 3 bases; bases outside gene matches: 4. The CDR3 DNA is TGCGCCAGCAGGCCGGGACAGGGGTACACCGGGGAGCTGTTTTTT. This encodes CASRPGQGYTGELFF.

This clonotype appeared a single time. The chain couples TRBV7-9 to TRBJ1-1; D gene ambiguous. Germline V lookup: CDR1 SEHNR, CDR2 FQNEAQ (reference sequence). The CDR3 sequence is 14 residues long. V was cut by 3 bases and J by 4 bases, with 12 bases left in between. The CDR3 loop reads CASSLSGSGTEAFF. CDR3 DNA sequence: TGTGCCAGCAGCTTGTCTGGGAGCGGCACTGAAGCTTTCTTT.

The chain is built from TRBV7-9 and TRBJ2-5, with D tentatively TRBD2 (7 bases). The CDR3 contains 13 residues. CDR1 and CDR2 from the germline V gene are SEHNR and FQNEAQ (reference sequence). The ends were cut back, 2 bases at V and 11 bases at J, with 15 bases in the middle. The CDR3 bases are TGTGCCAGCAGCTTACTAACAGGGCGGGAGCAGTACTTC. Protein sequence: CASSLLTGREQYF.

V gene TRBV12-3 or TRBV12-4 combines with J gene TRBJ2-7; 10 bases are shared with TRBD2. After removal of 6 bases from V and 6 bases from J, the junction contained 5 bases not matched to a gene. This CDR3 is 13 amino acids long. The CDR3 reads CASREREGREQYF. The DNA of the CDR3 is TGTGCCAGCAGGGAGCGGGAGGGCCGCGAGCAGTACTTC.

The CDR3 DNA sequence: TGTGCCAGCAGACCCCCAGGGACAGCCGGCTATGGCTACACCTTC. This gives the protein CASRPPGTAGYGYTF. The chain recombines TRBV12-3 or TRBV12-4 with TRBJ1-2; TRBD1 matches at 7 bases. V lost 6 bases and J lost 4; bases outside the gene matches: 11. The CDR3 has 15 residues.

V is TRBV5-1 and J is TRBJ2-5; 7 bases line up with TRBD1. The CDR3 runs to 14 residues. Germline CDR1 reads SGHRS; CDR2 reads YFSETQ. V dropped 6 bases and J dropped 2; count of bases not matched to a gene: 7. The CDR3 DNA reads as TGCGCCAGCACGAAACGGGACAGACAAGAGACCCAGTACTTC. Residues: CASTKRDRQETQYF.

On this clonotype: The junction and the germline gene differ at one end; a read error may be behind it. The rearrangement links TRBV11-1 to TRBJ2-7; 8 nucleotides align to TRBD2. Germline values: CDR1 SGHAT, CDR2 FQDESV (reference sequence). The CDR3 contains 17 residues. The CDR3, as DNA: TGTGCCAGCAGCCTAGCGACCGGACTAGCTGGCTCCTACGAGCAGTACTTC. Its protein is CASSLATGLAGSYEQYF.

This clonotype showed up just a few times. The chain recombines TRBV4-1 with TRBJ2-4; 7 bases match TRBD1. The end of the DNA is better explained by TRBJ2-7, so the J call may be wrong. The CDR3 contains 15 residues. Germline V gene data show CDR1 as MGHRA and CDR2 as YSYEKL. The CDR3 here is CASSALNRGTYEQYF. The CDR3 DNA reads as TGCGCCAGCAGCGCGCTGAACAGGGGCACCTACGAGCAGTACTTC.